The 17 T cell receptor beta chains in this list originate from one sample, sequenced in a study of T-cell reconstitution after alpha-beta-depleted transplantation in children. For TCRbeta, the library was prepared with unique molecular identifiers. TCRdb redid the calling of the PCR reads with MiXCR, one entry per CDR3 protein. The sample carries 750,000 to 950,000 distinct CDR3 sequences, 16% recorded once. The material sequenced was PBMCs, mostly from graft donor cells, taken 360 days after TCRalphabeta/CD19-depleted stem cell transplant. The receptors originated from a male patient aged 10-17 years who had a stem cell transplant for acute lymphoblastic leukemia, so the T cells may come from the graft donor.

The chain combines TRBV6-5 with TRBJ2-7; TRBD1 might be the D (5 bases). Trimming pared 2 bases from V and 4 bases from J, leaving 12 bases between. Germline V gene lookup returns CDR1 MNHEY and CDR2 SVGAGI. The CDR3 has 14 amino acids. CDR3 coding DNA: TGTGCCAGCAGTTACGATCCGACAGCGTACGAGCAGTACTTC. Translating gives CASSYDPTAYEQYF.

This clonotype was found a few times. V usage is TRBV7-9 and J usage is TRBJ1-2; D possibly corresponds to TRBD1 (5 bases). There are 16 residues in the CDR3. Germline CDR1 and CDR2: SEHNR and FQNEAQ (reference sequence). V lost 0 bases, J lost 4 bases, and 15 bases lay in between. CDR3 nucleotides: TGTGCCAGCAGCTTAGCTCTTGGGACGCGGTTCTATGGCTACACCTTC. It codes for CASSLALGTRFYGYTF.

This clonotype was picked up a small number of times. The rearrangement joins TRBV28 to TRBJ2-7; unclear D gene. The germline V gene encodes CDR1 MDHEN and CDR2 SYDVKM. V lost 5 bases, J lost 0 bases, and 11 bases lay in between. CDR3 length: 14 amino acids. The CDR3 coding sequence is TGTGCCAGCAGTCCCCGGTCTAGCTCCTACGAGCAGTACTTC. This codes for CASSPRSSSYEQYF.

The V gene is TRBV5-6, the J gene TRBJ2-7; no definite D call. The ends were cut back, 6 bases at V and 5 bases at J, with 12 bases in the middle. Germline-derived CDR1 and CDR2 are SGHDT and YYEEEE. The CDR3 loop spans 12 amino acids. The CDR3 reads CASTPPEDEQYF. CDR3 DNA sequence: TGTGCCAGCACTCCCCCCGAGGACGAGCAGTACTTC.

This chain links TRBV28 with TRBJ1-2; TRBD1 aligns across 12 bases. V lost 6 bases to trimming and J lost 6 bases; unmatched junction nucleotides: 11. The germline V gene encodes CDR1 MDHEN and CDR2 SYDVKM. The CDR3 extends over 16 amino acids. The CDR3 here is CASSLRPGQGADGYTF. CDR3 sequence (DNA): TGTGCCAGCAGCTTAAGACCGGGACAGGGGGCAGATGGCTACACCTTC.

This chain links TRBV7-2 with TRBJ2-6; D tentatively reads TRBD1 or TRBD2 (5 bases each). The CDR3 sequence is 19 residues long. Germline V lookup: CDR1 SGHTA, CDR2 FQGNSA. V was trimmed by 0 bases and J by 0 bases, leaving 15 bases between them. The CDR3 protein is CASSLARWDGSSGANVLTF. The CDR3 region has the DNA TGTGCCAGCAGCTTAGCCCGATGGGACGGCAGCTCTGGGGCCAACGTCCTGACTTTC. Using reference TRBV7-2 and TRBJ2-6 for the parts outside the CDR3, the full variable domain is GAGVSQSPSNKVTEKGKDVELRCDPISGHTALYWYRQSLGQGLEFLIYFQGNSAPDKSGLPSDRFSAERTGGSVSTLTIQRTQQEDSAVYLCASSLARWDGSSGANVLTFGAGSRLTVL.

There are a few counts of this clonotype. The gene calls are TRBV24-1 and TRBJ2-1; TRBD1 agrees at 9 bases. J was trimmed by 6 bases and V by 7 bases; bases with no gene match: 9. The germline V gene encodes CDR1 KGHDR and CDR2 SFDVKD. CDR3 size: 15 residues. This chain's CDR3 is CATRLTGGKSNEQFF. CDR3 coding DNA: TGTGCCACCAGACTGACAGGGGGAAAATCCAATGAGCAGTTCTTC.

The chain links TRBV7-2 to TRBJ1-1; D unclear. CDR3 length: 16 residues. Deletions cut 2 bases from V and 1 base from J, with 14 bases between. Germline lookup yields CDR1 SGHTA and CDR2 FQGNSA. The CDR3, as DNA: TGTGCCAGCAGCTTACTGTTCGCGATTGGGAACACTGAAGCTTTCTTT. Protein: CASSLLFAIGNTEAFF.

This clonotype was seen a handful of times. The chain combines TRBV4-1 with TRBJ2-1; TRBD2 aligns across 9 bases. After removal of 4 bases from V and 2 bases from J, the junction contained 15 bases not matched to a gene. CDR3 length: 19 amino acids. Germline V gives CDR1 MGHRA, CDR2 YSYEKL. CDR3 sequence reads: CASSPTGTSYSSPYNEQFF. In nucleotides, the CDR3 is TGCGCCAGCAGCCCAACCGGGACTAGCTACTCTTCCCCCTACAATGAGCAGTTCTTC.

In its sample, this clonotype was seen many times. V and J are TRBV7-9 and TRBJ1-2, with 9 bases lining up with TRBD1. Germline V gives CDR1 SEHNR, CDR2 FQNEAQ (reference sequence). CDR3 size: 14 residues. The trim removed 5 bases at V and 3 bases at J, leaving 4 bases unmatched. The CDR3 protein is CASSTHRGHYGYTF. CDR3 nucleotide sequence: TGTGCCAGCAGCACGCACAGGGGGCACTATGGCTACACCTTC.

The chain employs TRBV30 and TRBJ2-1; the match to TRBD2 covers 9 bases. CDR3 length equals 16 residues. Losses at the gene ends were 2 bases for V and 6 bases for J; bases not matched to a gene: 11. CDR1 and CDR2 (germline): GTSNPN, SVGIG (reference sequence). CDR3 coding DNA: TGTGCCTGGAGTCCCCCGGCTAGCGGGATTCTCAATGAGCAGTTCTTC. It codes for CAWSPPASGILNEQFF. The full variable domain, its missing parts supplied by reference TRBV30 and TRBJ2-1, is SQTIHQWPATLVQPVGSPLSLECTVEGTSNPNLYWYRQAAGRGLQLLFYSVGIGQISSEVPQNLSASRPQDRQFILSSKKLLLSDSGFYLCAWSPPASGILNEQFFGPGTRLTVL.

This clonotype was observed a few times. This sequence joins TRBV5-1 and TRBJ1-6; no definite D call. From germline, CDR1 is SGHRS and CDR2 YFSETQ. The length of the CDR3 is 14 residues. Trimming took off 0 bases at V and 6 bases at J, with 7 bases between the two ends. The CDR3 DNA is TGCGCCAGCAGCTTGGTTGCCTCTAATTCACCCCTCCACTTT. Translating gives CASSLVASNSPLHF.

This clonotype was seen at least ten times. V is TRBV29-1 and J is TRBJ2-1; no reliable D call. V dropped 3 bases and J dropped 0 bases, with 9 bases sitting between them. The CDR3 sequence is 14 residues long. Germline CDR1 is SQVTM and CDR2 is ANQGSEA. The CDR3 coding sequence is TGCAGCGTTGACGGCAGCCGCTCCTACAATGAGCAGTTCTTC. The encoded protein is CSVDGSRSYNEQFF.

The gene calls are TRBV24-1 and TRBJ2-3; D is perhaps TRBD1 or TRBD2 (5 bases each). The CDR3 spans 15 residues. Germline V CDR1 and CDR2: KGHDR, SFDVKD. The V end was cut by 3 bases, the J end by 1 base, with 10 bases between. The CDR3 bases are TGTGCCACCAGTGATCCCGGGGCCCGCACAGATACGCAGTATTTT. Protein product: CATSDPGARTDTQYF.

This clonotype was found many times. The junction departs from germline at one end; a sequencing error may be responsible. J is TRBJ2-3 and V is TRBV27; 13 bases are a match to TRBD2. This CDR3 has 19 residues. The germline CDR1 and CDR2 sequences are MNHEY and SMNVEV (reference sequence). The DNA of the CDR3 is TGTGCCAGCAGTCTATCTCCCCAACCGGGGACTAGCGGGGAAGATACGCAGTATTTT. It specifies CASSLSPQPGTSGEDTQYF.

This clonotype was picked up a small number of times. CDR3 amino acids: CSVEGGLANYNEQFF. The CDR3 DNA is TGCAGCGTTGAAGGAGGACTAGCCAATTACAATGAGCAGTTCTTC. The chain carries TRBV29-1 and TRBJ2-1, with 8 nucleotides matching TRBD2. The trim removed 1 base at V and 4 bases at J, leaving 6 bases unmatched. CDR1 and CDR2 (germline): SQVTM, ANQGSEA. The CDR3 has 15 residues.

This clonotype was seen repeatedly, ten times or more. The rearrangement uses TRBV12-3 or TRBV12-4 and TRBJ2-1; 8 nucleotides align to TRBD2. The ends lost 3 bases at V and 0 bases at J; junction bases unmatched: 7. The CDR3 runs to 17 residues. CDR3 DNA: TGTGCCAGCAGTTTTAGCGGGGTTCCCCCCTCCTACAATGAGCAGTTCTTC. As protein: CASSFSGVPPSYNEQFF.